Presented here are 31 T cell receptor beta chains from one specimen sequenced in a study of cytomegalovirus exposure and HLA in healthy donors. The PCR was carried out with 60 Vbeta primers and 13 Jbeta primers. The table came from immunoSEQ multiplex PCR; TCRdb's copy has only in-frame clones and leaves some out. The sample has roughly 78,000 clones, approximately 57% seen once; the top ten hold about 5.7%. The source material was PBMCs. Receptors were obtained from a man aged 25-45 years in good health and CMV-seropositive.

The table lists this clone with a few counts. The chain combines TRBV2 with TRBJ1-2; D perhaps matches TRBD1 (5 bases). Germline V gives CDR1 SNHLY, CDR2 FYNNEI. Trimming cost V 2 bases and J 7 bases, with 14 bases left between them. The CDR3 sequence is 14 residues long. The CDR3 region has the DNA TGTGCCAGCAGTGAATCAGGGAATTCCTTTGGCTACACCTTC. As protein: CASSESGNSFGYTF.

The chain combines TRBV7-9 with TRBJ2-6; no firm D call. The ends were cut back, 5 bases at V and 4 bases at J, with 12 bases in the middle. This CDR3 is 15 amino acids long. Germline V lookup: CDR1 SEHNR, CDR2 FQNEAQ (reference sequence). The CDR3 region has the DNA TGTGCCAGCAGCCTGCCTGAGAGGGGGGCCAACGTCCTGACTTTC. Translating it yields CASSLPERGANVLTF.

J is TRBJ1-5 and V is TRBV28, with TRBD1 identical over 9 bases. Germline trimming cut 5 bases from V and 10 bases from J; bases unmatched to any gene: 9. The CDR3 contains 14 residues. Germline V gene data show CDR1 as MDHEN and CDR2 as SYDVKM. This CDR3 reads CASSTQGANRPQHF. The CDR3 coding sequence is TGTGCCAGCAGTACACAGGGGGCCAATCGACCCCAGCATTTT.

This CDR3 reads CASSLWDRANSPLHF. The CDR3 DNA reads TGCGCCAGCAGCCTATGGGACAGGGCTAATTCACCCCTCCACTTT. The chain combines TRBV5-1 with TRBJ1-6; 9 bases align to TRBD1. The CDR3 contains 15 residues. Germline-derived CDR1 and CDR2 are SGHRS and YFSETQ. V gave up 4 bases and J gave up 6 bases; unmatched junction bases: 5.

This chain joins TRBV7-9 and TRBJ2-3, with a tentative D call TRBD2 (6 bases). Germline CDR1 reads SEHNR; CDR2 reads FQNEAQ (reference sequence). Between the trimmed V and J ends, which lost 0 bases and 4 bases, there was a span of 8 bases. The CDR3 loop spans 14 amino acids. Here the CDR3 reads CASSLAPGADTQYF. The CDR3 coding sequence is TGTGCCAGCAGCTTAGCCCCGGGAGCAGATACGCAGTATTTT.

The chain couples TRBV6-1 to TRBJ2-7, with 10 bases fitting TRBD1. The length of the CDR3 is 16 residues. CDR1 is MNHNS and CDR2 is SASEGT in the germline V gene. V was pared by 2 bases and J by 5 bases, with 9 bases of the junction left unmatched. CDR3 in DNA: TGTGCCAGCAGTGAATTAGGGGGACAGGGGTCCCACGAGCAGTACTTC. Translated: CASSELGGQGSHEQYF.

This clone has more than one count but fewer than ten. The rearrangement links TRBV7-3 to TRBJ2-1, with 8 bases that match TRBD1. J gave up 3 bases and V 4 bases, and 8 bases lay outside the gene matches. CDR1 is SGHTA, CDR2 FQGTGA, per germline. The CDR3 is 16 amino acids. The CDR3 DNA reads as TGTGCCAGCAGCTCCCGACAGGGGCGATACTACAATGAGCAGTTCTTC. Its translation: CASSSRQGRYYNEQFF.

This clone was seen once. This chain joins TRBV7-9 and TRBJ2-1; a weak D match, TRBD2 (6 bases). CDR3 length equals 14 residues. Trimming stripped 0 bases from V and 10 bases from J, with 13 bases between. Germline V gene data show CDR1 as SEHNR and CDR2 as FQNEAQ (reference sequence). CDR3 sequence reads: CASSLASLGGEQFF. CDR3 nucleotides: TGTGCCAGCAGCTTAGCGAGTCTAGGAGGGGAGCAGTTCTTC.

The V and J genes are TRBV4-1 and TRBJ1-4; tentative D call: TRBD1 (6 bases). From germline, CDR1 is MGHRA and CDR2 YSYEKL. Between the trimmed V and J ends, which lost 4 bases and 8 bases, there was a span of 20 bases. The CDR3 loop spans 16 amino acids. Here the CDR3 DNA reads TGCGCCAGCAGCCCCCCCCGGGGCAGGGGCGGAGAAAAACTGTTTTTT. Encoded protein: CASSPPRGRGGEKLFF.

The genes are TRBV4-2 and TRBJ2-1; D not certain. Germline V gene sequence: CDR1 LGHNA, CDR2 YNFKEQ. The V gene lost 4 bases and the J gene lost 7 bases, with 11 bases spanning the gap. This CDR3 region has 13 residues. The chain's CDR3 is CASSPTVVNEQFF. In nucleotides, the CDR3 is TGTGCCAGCAGCCCCACCGTAGTGAATGAGCAGTTCTTC.

The chain has TRBV30 and TRBJ1-2, with 9 bases fitting TRBD1. The V gene's germline CDR1 is GTSNPN and CDR2 SVGIG (reference sequence). The V and J ends lost 0 bases and 8 bases, in that order; junction bases with no gene match: 7. CDR3 size: 14 residues. The CDR3 nucleotides read TGTGCCTGGAGTGTACAGGGGGCCATACAAGGCTACACCTTC. Its protein product is CAWSVQGAIQGYTF.

The chain combines TRBV5-5 with TRBJ1-1, with D perhaps TRBD1 (5 bases). Trimming stripped 0 bases from V and 6 bases from J, with 15 bases between. This CDR3 is 15 amino acids long. The germline V gene encodes CDR1 SGHKS and CDR2 YYEKEE (reference sequence). CDR3 sequence (DNA): TGTGCCAGCAGCTTGGAGGGACTGCGGGGCGCTGAAGCTTTCTTT. The encoded protein is CASSLEGLRGAEAFF.

This clone was seen a handful of times. This chain connects TRBV11-3 to TRBJ2-2; unclear D gene. The CDR3 has 16 amino acids. The germline V gene has CDR1 SGHNT and CDR2 YENEEA. Trimming took off 2 bases at V and 0 bases at J, with 10 bases between the two ends. The CDR3 bases are TGTGCCAGCAGCTTAATGCTGCAGTCGAACACCGGGGAGCTGTTTTTT. Its translation: CASSLMLQSNTGELFF.

The V call is TRBV6-6, the J call TRBJ1-6; 7 positions match TRBD1. The CDR3 sequence is 13 residues long. V gave up 7 bases and J gave up 5 bases; unmatched junction bases: 2. Germline CDR1 and CDR2: MNHNY and SVGAGI (reference sequence). The CDR3 DNA is TGTGCCAGCAAGGACAGGAATAATTCACCCCTCCACTTT. Its translation is CASKDRNNSPLHF.

This sequence joins TRBV19 and TRBJ1-2; a weak D match, TRBD1 (6 bases). This CDR3 spans 14 amino acids. From germline, CDR1 is LNHDA and CDR2 SQIVND (reference sequence). V dropped 2 bases and J dropped 7 bases, with 14 bases sitting between them. Here the CDR3 reads CASSISGEGGGYTF. In nucleotides, the CDR3 is TGTGCCAGTAGTATATCAGGGGAGGGAGGTGGCTACACCTTC.

The CDR3 loop is CASRIGGGEQYF. The CDR3 coding sequence is TGTGCCAGCAGGATAGGAGGTGGGGAGCAGTACTTC. The chain combines TRBV6-1 with TRBJ2-7; the D gene is possibly TRBD2 (5 bases). V was shortened by 6 bases and J by 7 bases, with 13 bases between the two germline ends. The length of the CDR3 is 12 residues. Germline CDR1 is MNHNS and CDR2 is SASEGT.

DNA for the CDR3: TGTGCCATCATGAGGGAGGGTGTTTCGGATACGCAGTATTTT. Translated: CAIMREGVSDTQYF. This chain uses TRBV10-3 with TRBJ2-3; 7 nucleotides agree with TRBD2. The CDR3 runs 14 residues. Germline loops: CDR1 ENHRY, CDR2 SYGVKD. J was trimmed by 6 bases and V by 7 bases; bases with no gene match: 10.

This chain links TRBV27 with TRBJ2-7, with D uncertain. Per germline, CDR1 MNHEY and CDR2 SMNVEV (reference sequence). The CDR3 is 13 residues long. V lost 3 bases and J 2 bases, leaving 8 bases between the germline ends. In DNA form, the CDR3 reads TGTGCCAGCAGTTTCAGACTCACCTACGAGCAGTACTTC. Its protein is CASSFRLTYEQYF.

The chain couples TRBV27 to TRBJ1-1; D remains unclear. Germline V lookup: CDR1 MNHEY, CDR2 SMNVEV (reference sequence). This CDR3 has 14 amino acids. V was pared by 5 bases and J by 0 bases, with 10 bases between. The chain's CDR3 is CASSPIQLNTEAFF. Written as DNA, the CDR3 is TGTGCCAGCAGTCCGATACAGTTGAACACTGAAGCTTTCTTT.

The V gene is TRBV27, the J gene TRBJ1-5; perhaps TRBD1 as D (5 bases). The CDR3 is 15 amino acids. Trimming pared 6 bases from V and 0 bases from J, leaving 12 bases between. Germline V gene lookup returns CDR1 MNHEY and CDR2 SMNVEV (reference sequence). CDR3 in DNA: TGTGCCAGCAGCTCGACAGCGTATAGCAATCAGCCCCAGCATTTT. Protein: CASSSTAYSNQPQHF.

J is TRBJ2-5 and V is TRBV6-1, with 10 bases fitting TRBD2. J gave up 5 bases and V 10 bases, and 7 bases lay outside the gene matches. Germline CDR1 MNHNS, CDR2 SASEGT. This CDR3 has 13 amino acids. The CDR3 reads CAINSGGRETQYF. Here the CDR3 DNA reads TGTGCCATCAATAGCGGGGGGAGGGAGACCCAGTACTTC.

This clone was found a few times. V and J are TRBV28 and TRBJ1-5; D call uncertain. Looked up from germline, CDR1 is MDHEN and CDR2 is SYDVKM. This CDR3 comprises 13 residues. Trimming left V 7 bases short and J 5 bases short, with 12 bases between. This CDR3 is CASKNEGHQPQHF. The CDR3 region has the DNA TGTGCCAGCAAGAACGAGGGCCATCAGCCCCAGCATTTT.

This chain links TRBV6-1 with TRBJ2-2, with unresolved D. Germline-derived CDR1 and CDR2 are MNHNS and SASEGT. This CDR3 contains 18 residues. Trimming cost V 2 bases and J 0 bases, with 16 bases left between them. CDR3 in amino acids: CASSERYARQTNTGELFF. The CDR3 DNA is TGTGCCAGCAGTGAACGATACGCGAGGCAGACGAACACCGGGGAGCTGTTTTTT.

This clone was seen just once. The genes are TRBV28 and TRBJ1-2; 10 nucleotides align to TRBD1. After removal of 4 bases from V and 3 bases from J, the junction contained 5 bases not matched to a gene. Germline CDR1 MDHEN, CDR2 SYDVKM. The CDR3 is made up of 15 amino acids. The CDR3 is CASSSTGGGHYGYTF. The CDR3, as DNA: TGTGCCAGCAGTTCGACAGGGGGCGGGCACTATGGCTACACCTTC.

CDR3 nucleotide sequence: TGTGCCAGCTCACCCGACAGGGTCCTAAACACTGAAGCTTTCTTT. This codes for CASSPDRVLNTEAFF. The J gene is TRBJ1-1, the V gene TRBV18, with 7 bases that match TRBD1. The CDR3 length is 15 residues. Germline assignment: CDR1 KGHSH and CDR2 LQKENI. V lost 3 bases to trimming and J lost 2 bases; unmatched junction nucleotides: 6.

The chain links TRBV5-1 to TRBJ2-7; weak D call: TRBD1 (7 bases). Trimming left V 3 bases short and J 7 bases short, with 14 bases between. Germline V gives CDR1 SGHRS, CDR2 YFSETQ. The length of the CDR3 is 13 residues. CDR3 bases: TGCGCCAGCAGCTCAGGGGGGCGTCGGGAGCAGTACTTC. The encoded protein is CASSSGGRREQYF.

The rearrangement joins TRBV11-3 to TRBJ2-1; D may be TRBD2 (6 bases). Germline assignment: CDR1 SGHNT and CDR2 YENEEA. V was pared by 10 bases and J by 3 bases, with 13 bases between. CDR3 length: 13 residues. The CDR3 nucleotides are TGTGCCACCTCGAACGGGGGCTACAATGAGCAGTTCTTC. This sequence encodes CATSNGGYNEQFF.

The chain joins TRBV10-3 to TRBJ2-7, with TRBD2 matching 11 bases. Germline CDR1 and CDR2: ENHRY and SYGVKD. The junction had 9 bases not matched to a gene; V was cut back by 8 bases and J by 3 bases. The CDR3 covers 15 residues. In DNA, the CDR3 is TGTGCCATCGGTGGGGGTAGCGGGGGGGACTACGAGCAGTACTTC. Protein: CAIGGGSGGDYEQYF.

This chain uses TRBV19 with TRBJ2-5, with D possibly matching TRBD2 (6 bases). Germline-derived CDR1 and CDR2 are LNHDA and SQIVND (reference sequence). The CDR3 is made up of 13 amino acids. V was pared by 8 bases and J by 7 bases, with 17 bases between. DNA of the CDR3: TGTGCCAGTTCCGGCGGCCAGGAGGGGACCCAGTACTTC. Its translation is CASSGGQEGTQYF.

The V gene is TRBV5-1, the J gene TRBJ2-3; a possible D gene is TRBD2 (6 bases). The CDR3 extends over 14 amino acids. Germline CDR1 reads SGHRS; CDR2 reads YFSETQ. V lost 4 bases and J lost 2, with 11 bases in between. CDR3 sequence: CASSPGLPTDTQYF. The CDR3 DNA follows: TGCGCCAGCAGCCCGGGACTTCCCACAGATACGCAGTATTTT.

The chain has TRBV6-5 and TRBJ2-5, with D maybe TRBD2 (7 bases). The J call may be wrong; the DNA end is better matched by TRBJ2-7. Germline V gene lookup returns CDR1 MNHEY and CDR2 SVGAGI. The CDR3 contains 15 residues. The CDR3 nucleotides are TGTGCCAGCAGTTACGGAAGAGGGGGGGCCTACGAGCAGTACTTC. Translated, it gives CASSYGRGGAYEQYF.